The T cell receptor beta chain described here comes from a study of cytomegalovirus exposure and HLA in healthy donors. In the study overall: Among the roughly 400 genotyped donors, around 85% were placed in the Caucasian-associated ancestry cluster.

Findings of the study overall: In vitro experiments confirmed that three CMV-associated chains were specific for CMV antigens. As a later analysis showed, a missense DCLRE1C variant was linked to trimming of TCR beta V- and J-genes.

The CDR3 runs to 17 residues. V lost 3 bases, J lost 5 bases, and 9 bases stayed unmatched. The germline V gene has CDR1 LGHNA and CDR2 YNFKEQ. This clone was recorded once. Its specificity is unknown. 13 Jbeta primers and 60 Vbeta primers were used for the PCR. Original processing methods: A follow-up analysis tallied about 80 million unique TCR beta chains, about 10 million shared. The protocol was immunoSEQ multiplex PCR, while the TCRdb copy is restricted to in-frame clones and leaves out a portion. The V and J calls and clone size are taken from that table; D and trimming were inferred from the DNA. The sample carries more than 85,000 clones, more than 65% recorded once.

The TCR was taken from a man aged 35 to 55 in good health and CMV-seropositive. The sequenced sample consisted of PBMCs. V usage is TRBV4-2 and J usage is TRBJ2-3; 12 nucleotides agree with TRBD2. The CDR3 DNA reads as TGTGCCAGCAGCCACCCGGGACTAGCGGGTGGTGGAGATACGCAGTATTTT. Its protein product is CASSHPGLAGGGDTQYF.